These 26 T cell receptor beta chains were sequenced from one sample in a study of CD8 T cells in cerebrospinal fluid in Alzheimer's disease. TCRdb re-called the 10x single-cell sequencing reads and catalogs CDR3 proteins one per entry, DNA excluded. Recorded here are over 1,500 distinct CDR3 sequences; the top ten clones represent about 9%. Material for sequencing was cerebrospinal fluid. The receptor set was obtained from a human donor with mild cognitive impairment.

By frequency, this clonotype is medium-sized (0.01 to 0.1%). The CDR3: CASSTSSEQFF. The rearrangement links TRBV6-6 to TRBJ2-1. The CDR3 totals 11 residues. CDR1 MNHNY and CDR2 SVGAGI come from the germline V gene (reference sequence).

The rearrangement links TRBV18 to TRBJ2-3; the TCRdb D gene call, TRBD1, has no DNA to confirm it. The length of the CDR3 is 16 residues. The germline V gene encodes CDR1 KGHSH and CDR2 LQKENI. The CDR3 is CASSPLQGAGTDTQYF.

This clonotype is called medium-sized based on its frequency. The gene calls are TRBV20-1 and TRBJ2-5; TCRdb returns TRBD2, unconfirmable since there is no DNA. Germline CDR1 is DFQATT and CDR2 is SNEGSKA (reference sequence). This CDR3 region has 15 residues. The CDR3 spells CSAQGLAGEGSTQYF.

This clonotype shows up as large by frequency. V is TRBV4-2 and J is TRBJ2-5; TCRdb designates TRBD2, a call that cannot be tested without DNA. CDR3 length: 14 amino acids. Germline assignment: CDR1 LGHNA and CDR2 YNFKEQ. This chain's CDR3 is CARCPRDSQETQYF.

This rearrangement joins TRBV10-3 to TRBJ1-1; there is no DNA to check the TCRdb D call of TRBD1. The germline V gene has CDR1 ENHRY and CDR2 SYGVKD. The CDR3 consists of 14 residues. CDR3 residues: CAISVGASNTEAFF.

Considering frequency, this clonotype is medium-sized. The rearrangement joins TRBV5-1 to TRBJ2-7; TCRdb reports TRBD1, a call that lacks DNA to check it against. This CDR3 has 16 residues. Germline lookup yields CDR1 SGHRS and CDR2 YFSETQ. This CDR3 reads CASSRDRVTQTSEQYF. The variable domain in full, with the rest retrieved from reference TRBV5-1 and TRBJ2-7, is KAGVTQTPRYLIKTRGQQVTLSCSPISGHRSVSWYQQTPGQGLQFLFEYFSETQRNKGNFPGRFSGRQFSNSRSEMNVSTLELGDSALYLCASSRDRVTQTSEQYFGPGTRLTVT.

By frequency, this clonotype is medium-sized. The chain carries TRBV27 and TRBJ2-3; TCRdb returns TRBD2, unconfirmable since there is no DNA. The germline V gene has CDR1 MNHEY and CDR2 SMNVEV (reference sequence). CDR3 length equals 16 residues. CDR3 sequence: CASSLSSGVSTDTQYF.

By frequency, this clonotype is medium-sized. V gene TRBV29-1 combines with J gene TRBJ1-4; TCRdb selects TRBD1, and the lack of DNA leaves this call unchecked. The germline gives CDR1 SQVTM, CDR2 ANQGSEA. The CDR3 consists of 14 residues. The chain's CDR3 is CSIKQGRGGEKLFF.

This clonotype is identified as medium-sized from frequency. The rearrangement joins TRBV18 to TRBJ1-1; TCRdb calls TRBD1, which cannot be checked without DNA. CDR3 length: 15 amino acids. Per the germline V gene, CDR1 is KGHSH and CDR2 is LQKENI. The CDR3 protein is CASSQSRGLDTEAFF. Full variable domain (outside the CDR3, taken from reference TRBV18 and TRBJ1-1): NAGVMQNPRHLVRRRGQEARLRCSPMKGHSHVYWYRQLPEEGLKFMVYLQKENIIDESGMPKERFSAEFPKEGPSILRIQQVVRGDSAAYFCASSQSRGLDTEAFFGQGTRLTVV.

This CDR3 reads CASSPVRAGGYTF. The chain has TRBV5-6 and TRBJ1-2; TCRdb returns TRBD1, unconfirmable since there is no DNA. Germline V lookup: CDR1 SGHDT, CDR2 YYEEEE. CDR3 length equals 13 residues.

This clonotype ranks as medium-sized in terms of frequency. V and J are TRBV5-4 and TRBJ2-1; the TRBD2 assignment by TCRdb is unverifiable without DNA. Germline V gene data show CDR1 as SGHNT and CDR2 as YYREEE (reference sequence). The CDR3 has 15 residues. Here the CDR3 reads CASSTGGPRLNEQFF.

This clonotype is labeled medium-sized based on frequency. The chain combines TRBV5-1 with TRBJ2-7; as DNA is missing, the TRBD2 call by TCRdb cannot be tested. Germline V gives CDR1 SGHRS, CDR2 YFSETQ. The CDR3 length is 14 residues. This CDR3 reads CASSLADYSYEQYF.

By frequency, this clonotype registers medium-sized. This chain connects TRBV6-2 or TRBV6-3 to TRBJ1-5; the D call from TCRdb, TRBD1, cannot be confirmed without DNA. In germline, CDR1 is MNHEY, CDR2 SVGEGT. The CDR3 runs 13 residues. CDR3 in amino acids: CASMRDKYQPQHF.

In terms of frequency, this clonotype is medium-sized. The chain has TRBV29-1 and TRBJ1-2. The CDR3 loop spans 12 amino acids. Germline V gene lookup returns CDR1 SQVTM and CDR2 ANQGSEA. The CDR3 region is CSVRRNNYGYTF. The full variable domain, in which reference TRBV29-1 and TRBJ1-2 provide the parts outside the CDR3, is SAVISQKPSRDICQRGTSLTIQCQVDSQVTMMFWYRQQPGQSLTLIATANQGSEATYESGFVIDKFPISRPNLTFSTLTVSNMSPEDSSIYLCSVRRNNYGYTFGSGTRLTVV.

By frequency, this clonotype is large. This sequence joins TRBV29-1 and TRBJ1-4; TCRdb's D gene call, TRBD1, goes unchecked for lack of DNA. This CDR3 is 12 amino acids long. Germline assignment: CDR1 SQVTM and CDR2 ANQGSEA. The CDR3 loop reads CSVQGGDEKLFF.

This CDR3 reads CSARPTGNQPQHF. V and J are TRBV20-1 and TRBJ1-5; there is no DNA to check the TCRdb D call of TRBD1. Germline assignment: CDR1 DFQATT and CDR2 SNEGSKA (reference sequence). CDR3 length: 13 amino acids.

The V gene is TRBV5-1, the J gene TRBJ2-5; the D call from TCRdb, TRBD2, cannot be confirmed without DNA. Germline CDR1 and CDR2: SGHRS and YFSETQ. The CDR3 has 16 residues. The CDR3 protein is CASSSRATSGRETQYF.

Its frequency marks this clonotype as large. The J gene is TRBJ1-1, the V gene TRBV20-1; TCRdb's assignment of TRBD1 cannot be checked, as there is no DNA. The CDR3 is 13 residues long. Per germline, CDR1 DFQATT and CDR2 SNEGSKA (reference sequence). This CDR3 is CSARDPRQLEAFF.

Its frequency marks this clonotype as large (0.1 to 1%). The chain has TRBV7-9 and TRBJ2-7. The length of the CDR3 is 13 residues. The V gene's germline CDR1 is SEHNR and CDR2 FQNEAQ (reference sequence). CDR3 in amino acids: CASSLPLAYEQYF. Variable domain in full (rest from reference TRBV7-9 and TRBJ2-7): DTGVSQNPRHKITKRGQNVTFRCDPISEHNRLYWYRQTLGQGPEFLTYFQNEAQLEKSRLLSDRFSAERPKGSFSTLEIQRTEQGDSAMYLCASSLPLAYEQYFGPGTRLTVT.

Frequency places this clonotype as medium-sized (0.01 to 0.1%). The J gene is TRBJ2-7, the V gene TRBV11-2; lacking DNA, the TRBD2 call made by TCRdb goes unchecked. This CDR3 is 17 amino acids long. Germline CDR1 is SGHAT and CDR2 is FQNNGV. The CDR3 reads CASSKTRSSGARPEQYF.

This clonotype ranks as large in terms of frequency. The chain employs TRBV7-2 and TRBJ2-7. Germline CDR1 reads SGHTA; CDR2 reads FQGNSA. The CDR3 is 13 amino acids. The CDR3 here is CASSLGQFYEQYF.

The chain is built from TRBV4-2 and TRBJ2-5; TCRdb lists TRBD2, though no DNA is available to test this call. The CDR3 extends over 15 amino acids. CDR1 is LGHNA, CDR2 YNFKEQ, per germline. The CDR3 reads CASSQDLVGEETQYF.

This clonotype counts as medium-sized by frequency. This chain links TRBV6-5 with TRBJ1-6; the TRBD1 assignment by TCRdb is unverifiable without DNA. Germline CDR1 and CDR2: MNHEY and SVGAGI. This CDR3 is 18 amino acids long. CDR3 in amino acids: CASTQAPYGGVRNSPLHF.

The chain links TRBV5-5 to TRBJ2-1. This CDR3 comprises 16 residues. CDR1 is SGHKS, CDR2 YYEKEE, per germline (reference sequence). CDR3: CASSLGLASSYNEQFF.

This chain joins TRBV2 and TRBJ1-5. The V gene's germline CDR1 is SNHLY and CDR2 FYNNEI. This CDR3 is built from 15 residues. The CDR3 sequence: CASSDQDGSNQPQHF.

This clonotype shows up as medium-sized (0.01 to 0.1%) by frequency. The chain has TRBV20-1 and TRBJ2-2; TCRdb reports TRBD2, a call that lacks DNA to check it against. Germline-derived CDR1 and CDR2 are DFQATT and SNEGSKA (reference sequence). This CDR3 has 16 amino acids. This CDR3 is CSAPTGTSGSTGELFF.